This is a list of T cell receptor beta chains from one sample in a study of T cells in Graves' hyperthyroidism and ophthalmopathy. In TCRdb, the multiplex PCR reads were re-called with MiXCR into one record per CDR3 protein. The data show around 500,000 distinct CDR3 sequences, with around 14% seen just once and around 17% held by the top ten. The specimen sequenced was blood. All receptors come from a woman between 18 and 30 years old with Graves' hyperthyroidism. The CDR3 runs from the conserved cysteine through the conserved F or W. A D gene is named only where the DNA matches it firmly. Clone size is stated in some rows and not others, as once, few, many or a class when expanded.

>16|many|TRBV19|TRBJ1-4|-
CASLPSPLATNEKLFF
TGTGCCAGTCTCCCCTCCCCTCTTGCAACTAATGAAAAACTGTTTTTT
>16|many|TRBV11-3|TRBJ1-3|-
CASSLLGVNSGNTIYF
TGTGCCAGCAGCCTGCTTGGGGTTAACTCTGGAAACACCATATATTTT
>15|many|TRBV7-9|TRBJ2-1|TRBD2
CASSLALVAGGPKFF
TGTGCCAGCAGCTTAGCGCTGGTAGCGGGAGGGCCGAAGTTCTTC
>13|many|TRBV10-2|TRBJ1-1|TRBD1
CASRGTGDTEAFF
TGCGCCAGCAGGGGGACAGGGGACACTGAAGCTTTCTTT
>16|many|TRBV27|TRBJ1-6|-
CASSLEGGFGNSPLHF
TGTGCCAGCAGTTTAGAAGGGGGGTTCGGGAATTCACCCCTCCACTTT
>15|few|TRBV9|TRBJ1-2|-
CASSVGGAGDLGYTF
TGTGCCAGCAGCGTAGGAGGAGCAGGGGACCTTGGCTACACCTTC
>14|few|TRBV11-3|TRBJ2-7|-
CASSLTGQNYEQYF
TGTGCCAGCAGCCTCACCGGCCAGAACTACGAGCAGTACTTC
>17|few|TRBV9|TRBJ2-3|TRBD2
CASGRGLAGLSTDTQYF
TGTGCCAGCGGGCGGGGACTAGCGGGCCTTAGCACAGATACGCAGTATTTT
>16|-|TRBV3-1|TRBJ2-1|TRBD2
CASSQFSGRAVNEQFF
TGTGCCAGCAGCCAATTTAGCGGGAGGGCCGTCAATGAGCAGTTCTTC
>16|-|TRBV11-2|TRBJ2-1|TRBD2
CASSFPQREGLDEQFF
TGTGCCAGCAGCTTCCCCCAGCGGGAGGGCCTGGATGAGCAGTTCTTC
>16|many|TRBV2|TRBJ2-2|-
CASSERASENTGELFF
TGTGCCAGCAGTGAACGGGCTAGCGAGAACACCGGGGAGCTGTTTTTT
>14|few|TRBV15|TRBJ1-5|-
CATSRDRGFQPQHF
TGTGCCACCAGCAGAGACCGGGGGTTTCAGCCCCAGCATTTT
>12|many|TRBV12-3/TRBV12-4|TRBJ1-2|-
CANSWGNYGYTF
TGTGCCAATTCCTGGGGGAACTATGGCTACACCTTC
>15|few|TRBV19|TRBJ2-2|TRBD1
CASSASDRVPGELFF
TGTGCCAGTAGTGCCTCGGACAGGGTCCCCGGGGAGCTGTTTTTT
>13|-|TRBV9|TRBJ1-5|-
CASSAAPNQPQHF
TGTGCCAGCAGCGCGGCCCCCAATCAGCCCCAGCATTTT
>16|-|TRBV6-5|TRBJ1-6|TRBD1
CASSLELTGRNSPLHF
TGTGCCAGCAGTCTCGAATTGACAGGGCGTAATTCACCCCTCCACTTT
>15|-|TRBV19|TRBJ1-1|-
CASSPPLGAGTEAFF
TGTGCCAGTAGTCCCCCCCTCGGAGCGGGGACTGAAGCTTTCTTT
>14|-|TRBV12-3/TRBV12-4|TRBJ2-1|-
CASSRSPVSNEQFF
TGTGCCAGCAGTCGGAGCCCGGTGTCCAATGAGCAGTTCTTC
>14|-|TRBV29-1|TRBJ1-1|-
CSVNRINMDTEAFF
TGCAGCGTCAACAGGATTAACATGGACACTGAAGCTTTCTTT
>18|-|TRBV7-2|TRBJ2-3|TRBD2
CASSLGTSGRAGTDTQYF
TGTGCCAGCAGCTTGGGGACTAGCGGGAGGGCCGGGACAGATACGCAGTATTTT
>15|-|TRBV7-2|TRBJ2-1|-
CASSLVSGNNNEQFF
TGTGCCAGCAGCTTAGTTTCAGGGAACAACAATGAGCAGTTCTTC
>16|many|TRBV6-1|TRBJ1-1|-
CASSDRNRLMNTEAFF
TGTGCCAGCAGTGACAGGAATAGACTCATGAACACTGAAGCTTTCTTT
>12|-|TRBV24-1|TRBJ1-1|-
CATSDGRREAFF
TGTGCCACCAGTGATGGCAGAAGGGAAGCTTTCTTT
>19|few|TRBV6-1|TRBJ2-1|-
CASSLRLPGGEHSYNEQFF
TGTGCCAGCAGCCTCCGCCTTCCAGGGGGGGAGCATTCCTACAATGAGCAGTTCTTC
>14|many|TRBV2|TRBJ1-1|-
CASRKTDIVTEAFF
TGTGCCAGCAGGAAAACTGACATAGTCACTGAAGCTTTCTTT
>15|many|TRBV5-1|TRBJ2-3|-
CASRKSGTDYDKQYF
TGCGCCAGCAGGAAGTCCGGGACGGATTACGATAAGCAGTATTTT
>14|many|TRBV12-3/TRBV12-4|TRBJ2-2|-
CASSGLPNTGELFF
TGTGCCAGCTCGGGGCTTCCGAACACCGGGGAGCTGTTTTTT
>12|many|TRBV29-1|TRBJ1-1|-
CSVDTQGTEAFF
TGCAGCGTTGATACCCAGGGCACTGAAGCTTTCTTT
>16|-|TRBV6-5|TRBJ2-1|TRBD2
CASSYSTGRASDEQFF
TGTGCCAGCAGTTACTCGACCGGGAGGGCGTCCGATGAGCAGTTCTTC
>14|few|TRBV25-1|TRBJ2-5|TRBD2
CASSESRLAETQYF
TGTGCCAGCAGTGAAAGTCGACTAGCTGAGACCCAGTACTTC
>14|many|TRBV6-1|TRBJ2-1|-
CACLPGLYDNEQFF
TGTGCCTGCCTACCGGGACTTTACGACAATGAGCAGTTCTTC
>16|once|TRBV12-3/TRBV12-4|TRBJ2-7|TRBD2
CASSLSGLAGDSEQYF
TGTGCCAGCAGTTTATCGGGTCTAGCGGGGGATAGCGAGCAGTACTTC
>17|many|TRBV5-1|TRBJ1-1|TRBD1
CASSLRTGTGGFSEAFF
TGCGCCAGCAGCTTGAGGACCGGGACAGGGGGATTCTCTGAAGCTTTCTTT
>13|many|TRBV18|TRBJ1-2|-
CASSPQDNYGYTF
TGTGCCAGCTCACCACAAGATAACTATGGCTACACCTTC
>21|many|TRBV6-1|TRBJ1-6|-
CASRRPDVTTPRSSYNSPLHF
TGTGCCTCCCGAAGACCCGACGTGACAACCCCTAGGAGCTCCTATAATTCACCCCTCCACTTT
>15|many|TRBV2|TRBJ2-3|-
CASSDLSSSTDTQYF
TGTGCCAGCAGTGATCTATCATCTAGCACAGATACGCAGTATTTT
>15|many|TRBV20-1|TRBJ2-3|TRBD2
CSASLPSGLTDTQYF
TGCAGTGCTAGCCTACCTAGCGGGCTTACAGATACGCAGTATTTT
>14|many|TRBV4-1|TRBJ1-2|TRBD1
CASSQPRTGVGYTF
TGCGCCAGCAGCCAGCCCAGGACAGGGGTCGGCTACACCTTC
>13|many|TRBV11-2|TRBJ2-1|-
CASSLDSINEQFF
TGTGCCAGCAGCTTGGACAGTATCAATGAGCAGTTCTTC
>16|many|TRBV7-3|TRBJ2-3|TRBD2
CASSLGSSGRGDTQYF
TGTGCCAGCAGCTTAGGGTCTAGCGGGAGAGGTGATACGCAGTATTTT
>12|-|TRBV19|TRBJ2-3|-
CASSMGADTQYF
TGTGCCAGTAGTATGGGGGCAGATACGCAGTATTTT
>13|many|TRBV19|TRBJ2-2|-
CASSLEGPGELFF
TGTGCCAGCAGCTTAGAGGGTCCCGGGGAGCTGTTTTTT
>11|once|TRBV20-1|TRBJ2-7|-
CSARAGPEQYF
TGCAGTGCTAGAGCAGGCCCCGAGCAGTACTTC
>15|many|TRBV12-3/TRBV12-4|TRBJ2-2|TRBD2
CASTSGTRNTGELFF
TGTGCCAGCACCTCGGGGACTAGGAACACCGGGGAGCTGTTTTTT
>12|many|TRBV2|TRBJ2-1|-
CASTDSYNEQFF
TGTGCCAGCACTGACAGTTACAATGAGCAGTTCTTC
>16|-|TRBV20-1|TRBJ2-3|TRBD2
CSSPQGLAGPTDTQYF
TGCAGTTCTCCTCAGGGACTAGCGGGACCGACAGATACGCAGTATTTT
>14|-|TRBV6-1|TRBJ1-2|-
CASSDKTGWDGYTF
TGTGCCAGCAGTGATAAGACGGGATGGGATGGCTACACCTTC
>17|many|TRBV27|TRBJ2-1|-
CASSLFSTGSSYNEQFF
TGTGCCAGCAGTCTATTCTCTACCGGAAGCTCCTACAATGAGCAGTTCTTC